These 20 T cell receptor beta chains were sequenced from one sample in a study of blood T cell repertoires in COVID-19. Here immunoSEQ multiplex PCR was the method, and the copy in TCRdb shows in-frame clones only, minus some. The table has about 66,000 clones, about nine tenths seen once. Sequences were obtained from peripheral blood. The source is a man in his sixties with acute or convalescent COVID-19.

This chain connects TRBV18 to TRBJ1-2; TRBD1 matches at 9 bases. Germline CDR1 KGHSH, CDR2 LQKENI. The V gene end was trimmed by 2 bases and the J gene end by 0 bases; junction bases not matched to a gene: 7. The CDR3 loop spans 17 amino acids. CDR3: CASSPGTGLRANYGYTF. In nucleotides, the CDR3 is TGTGCCAGCTCACCAGGGACAGGGTTACGGGCTAACTATGGCTACACCTTC.

This chain links TRBV9 with TRBJ1-5; maybe TRBD1 (6 bases). V was clipped by 5 bases and J by 3 bases, with 15 bases between them. CDR1 and CDR2 from the germline V gene are SGDLS and YYNGEE. CDR3 length: 15 amino acids. The CDR3 loop is CASSRGSASNQPQHF. Written as DNA, the CDR3 is TGTGCCAGCAGTAGGGGGTCGGCTTCCAATCAGCCCCAGCATTTT.

This chain links TRBV5-8 with TRBJ1-5; 7 bases map to TRBD1. The V gene end was trimmed by 2 bases and the J gene end by 2 bases; junction bases not matched to a gene: 7. CDR1 SGHTS and CDR2 YDEGEE come from the germline V gene. This CDR3 is 16 amino acids long. DNA of the CDR3: TGTGCCAGCAGCTTTAAGGGGACAGCGGGCAATCAGCCCCAGCATTTT. Residues: CASSFKGTAGNQPQHF.

A few counts support this clone. V usage is TRBV6-5 and J usage is TRBJ2-7; maybe TRBD1 (6 bases). The V gene lost 6 bases and the J gene lost 0 bases, with 15 bases spanning the gap. The length of the CDR3 is 15 residues. In germline, CDR1 is MNHEY, CDR2 SVGAGI. The CDR3 reads CASRDRDTSSYEQYF. Here the CDR3 DNA reads TGTGCCAGCAGGGACCGGGACACCAGCTCCTACGAGCAGTACTTC.

The DNA of the CDR3 is TGTGCCAGCAGCCAAGATCTAAAAACCTACGAGCAGTACTTC. It translates to CASSQDLKTYEQYF. The rearrangement uses TRBV3-1 (or the pseudogene TRBV3-2) and TRBJ2-7, with D uncertain. The germline gives CDR1 LGHDT, CDR2 YNNKEL (reference sequence). The CDR3 runs to 14 residues. Trimming left V 0 bases short and J 2 bases short, with 8 bases between.

This clone was seen a handful of times. The V and J genes are TRBV7-9 and TRBJ2-7; D is perhaps TRBD2 (6 bases). CDR1 is SEHNR, CDR2 FQNEAQ, per germline (reference sequence). The CDR3 sequence is 14 residues long. Deletions cut 5 bases from V and 6 bases from J, with 17 bases between. The CDR3 sequence is CASSMGLPVSEQYF. DNA of the CDR3: TGTGCCAGCAGCATGGGACTGCCAGTGAGCGAGCAGTACTTC.

This clone was observed once. The chain joins TRBV6-5 to TRBJ2-7, with 9 nucleotides matching TRBD1. V was clipped by 6 bases and J by 2 bases; unmatched bases: 5. Germline V gene data show CDR1 as MNHEY and CDR2 as SVGAGI. The CDR3 consists of 14 residues. CDR3 residues: CASSGTGLTYEQYF. Written as DNA, the CDR3 is TGTGCCAGCAGCGGGACAGGGCTCACCTACGAGCAGTACTTC.

The chain is built from TRBV5-4 and TRBJ1-2; a weak D match, TRBD1 (6 bases). V was clipped by 4 bases and J by 4 bases, with 14 bases between them. There are 14 residues in the CDR3. Germline loops: CDR1 SGHNT, CDR2 YYREEE (reference sequence). As DNA, the CDR3 is TGTGCCAGCAGCCAGGATGGGGGCATCTATGGCTACACCTTC. It specifies CASSQDGGIYGYTF.

The CDR3 protein is CASSYRVPRAGNTIYF. For the CDR3, the DNA is TGTGCCAGCAGTTATCGGGTCCCACGTGCCGGAAACACCATATATTTT. The chain has TRBV6-6 and TRBJ1-3; D not resolved. The CDR3 sequence is 16 residues long. In germline, CDR1 is MNHNY, CDR2 SVGAGI (reference sequence). Trimming pared 3 bases from V and 4 bases from J, leaving 16 bases between.

V and J are TRBV6-1 and TRBJ1-2; D perhaps matches TRBD1 (5 bases). The germline V and J ends were trimmed by 6 bases and 1 base, with 12 bases remaining between them. There are 14 residues in the CDR3. In germline, CDR1 is MNHNS, CDR2 SASEGT. As DNA, the CDR3 is TGTGCCAGCAGAAGCAGGCAGGGTAACTATGGCTACACCTTC. Residues: CASRSRQGNYGYTF.

This chain joins TRBV10-3 and TRBJ2-7; D might be TRBD2 (6 bases). Trimming pared 3 bases from V and 0 bases from J, leaving 9 bases between. The CDR3 loop spans 14 amino acids. The germline V gene has CDR1 ENHRY and CDR2 SYGVKD. The CDR3 DNA follows: TGTGCCATCAGTGATGGGGGGAACTCCTACGAGCAGTACTTC. This encodes CAISDGGNSYEQYF.

This clone was detected only a few times. The chain recombines TRBV2 with TRBJ1-2; a weak D match, TRBD1 (6 bases). V was trimmed by 5 bases and J by 4 bases, leaving 17 bases between them. The germline V gene has CDR1 SNHLY and CDR2 FYNNEI. This CDR3 is 15 amino acids long. The CDR3 sequence is CASSPRRDTSYGYTF. CDR3 in DNA: TGTGCCAGCAGTCCTCGAAGGGACACTTCCTATGGCTACACCTTC.

The chain links TRBV19 to TRBJ1-1; no firm D call. Germline V gene lookup returns CDR1 LNHDA and CDR2 SQIVND (reference sequence). This CDR3 is built from 12 residues. The V end was cut by 3 bases, the J end by 8 bases, with 10 bases between. CDR3 DNA sequence: TGTGCCAGTAGTATGATGGGCAGGGAAGCTTTCTTT. Translating it yields CASSMMGREAFF. Variable domain in full (rest from reference TRBV19 and TRBJ1-1): DGGITQSPKYLFRKEGQNVTLSCEQNLNHDAMYWYRQDPGQGLRLIYYSQIVNDFQKGDIAEGYSVSREKKESFPLTVTSAQKNPTAFYLCASSMMGREAFFGQGTRLTVV.

The J gene is TRBJ1-5, the V gene TRBV30, with a possible D match to TRBD1 (5 bases). Trimming stripped 0 bases from V and 10 bases from J, with 19 bases between. The CDR3 length is 15 residues. CDR1 GTSNPN and CDR2 SVGIG come from the germline V gene (reference sequence). The CDR3: CAWSVGSMGRRPQHF. CDR3 nucleotides: TGTGCCTGGAGTGTAGGATCGATGGGGCGGCGACCCCAGCATTTT.

The chain is built from TRBV29-1 and TRBJ1-3; TRBD1 aligns across 8 bases. CDR3 length: 13 residues. The trim removed 3 bases at V and 4 bases at J, leaving 2 bases unmatched. Germline CDR1 reads SQVTM; CDR2 reads ANQGSEA. In DNA, the CDR3 is TGCAGCGTTGAGACAGGGGCGGGAAACACCATATATTTT. Encoded protein: CSVETGAGNTIYF.

The J gene is TRBJ1-4, the V gene TRBV28; 8 bases agree with TRBD1. Trimming removed 6 bases from V and 6 bases from J; junction bases left unmatched: 6. Germline CDR1 and CDR2: MDHEN and SYDVKM. CDR3 size: 14 residues. The CDR3, as DNA: TGTGCCAGCAGCACTCAGGGGGCGGATGAAAAACTGTTTTTT. Translation: CASSTQGADEKLFF.

The CDR3 sequence is CATTTTGMVVSPLHF. DNA for the CDR3: TGCGCCACCACCACTACAGGGATGGTTGTTTCACCCCTCCACTTT. This chain uses TRBV10-2 with TRBJ1-6; perhaps TRBD1 as D (6 bases). Deletions cut 10 bases from V and 9 bases from J, with 22 bases between. The germline V gene has CDR1 WSHSY and CDR2 SAAADI. This CDR3 spans 15 amino acids.

This chain joins TRBV15 and TRBJ1-5, with a possible D match to TRBD1 (6 bases). CDR1 and CDR2 from the germline V gene are LNHNV and YYDKDF (reference sequence). The CDR3 contains 16 residues. With 5 bases removed from V and 3 bases from J, the gap between germline ends came to 17 bases. As DNA, the CDR3 is TGTGCCACCAGCCCCAGAAGAGGGACAAACAATCAGCCCCAGCATTTT. As protein: CATSPRRGTNNQPQHF.

The rearrangement links TRBV6-2 or TRBV6-3 to TRBJ2-2; tentative D call: TRBD1 (6 bases). CDR1 and CDR2 from the germline V gene are MNHEY and SVGEGT. The CDR3 loop spans 15 amino acids. Trimming shortened V by 2 bases and J by 6 bases, and 13 bases separated the two germline ends. The CDR3 nucleotides read TGTGCCAGCAGTTACGAGTGGGGGCTGGCCGGGGAGCTGTTTTTT. It specifies CASSYEWGLAGELFF.

The chain joins TRBV9 to TRBJ1-3, with a tentative D call TRBD1 (6 bases). This CDR3 is 15 amino acids long. Per the germline V gene, CDR1 is SGDLS and CDR2 is YYNGEE. The germline V and J ends were trimmed by 0 bases and 2 bases, with 9 bases remaining between them. As DNA, the CDR3 is TGTGCCAGCAGCGTAGACCAGGGGACTGGAAACACCATATATTTT. This translates into CASSVDQGTGNTIYF. Looking up the rest from reference TRBV9 and TRBJ1-3 gives the full variable domain: DSGVTQTPKHLITATGQRVTLRCSPRSGDLSVYWYQQSLDQGLQFLIQYYNGEERAKGNILERFSAQQFPDLHSELNLSSLELGDSALYFCASSVDQGTGNTIYFGEGSWLTVV.